This section outlines one TCR beta chain sequence together with its context. Its specificity is not known. A multiplex PCR was run with 60 Vbeta primers and 13 Jbeta primers. Profiled with immunoSEQ multiplex PCR; TCRdb holds only in-frame clones, not every one. This table has more than 110,000 clones, 55% to 80% appearing once. This sample is part of a study of cytomegalovirus exposure and HLA in healthy donors. Overall study: There were just under 400 genotyped donors. Of these, roughly 80% fell in the genetic ancestry cluster associated with self-reported Caucasian donors. Study-wide results and caveats: Accurate predictions that matched the HLA-A and HLA-B alleles of most subjects were reportedly made from TCR beta sequences.

V trimming: 6 bases; J trimming: 6 bases; junction bases outside the gene matches: 10. In germline, CDR1 is SNHLY, CDR2 FYNNEI. This CDR3 has 15 residues. This TCR derives from a human donor in good health. This rearrangement joins TRBV2 to TRBJ2-2, with 7 bases that match TRBD1. Input material: PBMCs. The CDR3 loop is CASRLGRGFSGELFF. The DNA of the CDR3 is TGTGCCAGCAGGTTGGGCAGGGGGTTTTCCGGGGAGCTGTTTTTT.